A single sample gave rise to the 5 T cell receptor beta chains below, sequenced in a study of OX40 agonist ivuxolimab in advanced cancers. Profiled with immunoSEQ multiplex PCR; TCRdb holds only in-frame clones, not every one. The sample yields 75,000 to 80,000 clones, roughly 80% seen once. Source: CD4+ or CD8+ T cells sorted from blood, taken in a trial of the OX40 agonist ivuxolimab. The receptor set was obtained from an adult with an advanced solid tumor such as melanoma, head and neck, liver or kidney cancer.

The chain recombines TRBV7-2 with TRBJ1-5; D unclear. The CDR3 covers 14 residues. Between the trimmed V and J ends, which lost 1 base and 4 bases, there was a span of 8 bases. CDR1 and CDR2 from the germline V gene are SGHTA and FQGNSA. The CDR3 DNA is TGTGCCAGCAGCTTAGGCTTCCGTAATCAGCCCCAGCATTTT. Its protein product is CASSLGFRNQPQHF.

The rearrangement uses TRBV30 and TRBJ1-2, with D unresolved. The germline V gene has CDR1 GTSNPN and CDR2 SVGIG (reference sequence). V was clipped by 3 bases and J by 0 bases, with 20 bases between them. There are 17 residues in the CDR3. The CDR3 coding sequence is TGTGCCTGGAGGTCAGTCGGTAGGGCCATGACTAACTATGGCTACACCTTC. Translating gives CAWRSVGRAMTNYGYTF.

This clone appeared once. The chain is built from TRBV28 and TRBJ1-3, with no clear D. V shed 3 bases and J shed 0 bases, with 12 bases lying between them. This CDR3 has 16 amino acids. Germline V gene lookup returns CDR1 MDHEN and CDR2 SYDVKM. DNA of the CDR3: TGTGCCAGCAGTTTCGGTAGTAGGAGCTCTGGAAACACCATATATTTT. Residues: CASSFGSRSSGNTIYF.

This sequence joins TRBV10-3 and TRBJ1-3; D is uncertain. Germline CDR1 and CDR2: ENHRY and SYGVKD. This CDR3 comprises 12 residues. V lost 10 bases and J 4 bases, leaving 11 bases between the germline ends. This CDR3 reads CASSEWGNTIYF. CDR3 sequence (DNA): TGTGCCAGCAGCGAGTGGGGAAACACCATATATTTT.

The genes are TRBV6-6 and TRBJ2-5; no firm D call. This CDR3 is built from 13 residues. CDR1 and CDR2 (germline): MNHNY, SVGAGI (reference sequence). The V and J ends lost 6 bases and 4 bases respectively, with 12 bases between them. CDR3 amino acids: CASSQTTRETQYF. The CDR3 nucleotides are TGTGCCAGCAGCCAGACAACGCGAGAGACCCAGTACTTC.